Below, 26 T cell receptor beta chains from the same sample are listed, as sequenced in a study of cytomegalovirus exposure and HLA in healthy donors. Repertoires were generated with immunoSEQ multiplex PCR, while TCRdb's copy carries only in-frame clones and drops some. The sample lists some 340,000 clones; around 90% were seen once. Material: PBMCs. Source of these receptors: a woman aged 25 to 39 in good health and CMV-seropositive.

The CDR3 nucleotides read TGCGCCAGCAGCCACCCCGGGGCCAGACAGGCCAAAAACATTCAGTACTTC. Encoded protein: CASSHPGARQAKNIQYF. The chain couples TRBV4-1 to TRBJ2-4, with D possibly called TRBD1 or TRBD2 (5 bases each). Germline CDR1 reads MGHRA; CDR2 reads YSYEKL. Trimming shortened V by 3 bases and J by 1 base, and 16 bases separated the two germline ends. There are 17 residues in the CDR3.

The sample holds a few counts of this clone. This rearrangement joins TRBV7-9 to TRBJ1-2, with D possibly matching TRBD1 (5 bases). Germline loops: CDR1 SEHNR, CDR2 FQNEAQ (reference sequence). Trimming cost V 6 bases and J 8 bases, with 16 bases left between them. This CDR3 is 13 amino acids long. Written as DNA, the CDR3 is TGTGCCAGCAGACAAAAGGGTGGGGACGGCTACACCTTC. Its protein is CASRQKGGDGYTF.

The genes are TRBV30 and TRBJ1-2, with unresolved D. Germline loops: CDR1 GTSNPN, CDR2 SVGIG (reference sequence). V was shortened by 4 bases and J by 8 bases, with 11 bases between the two germline ends. The CDR3 has 11 amino acids. As DNA, the CDR3 is TGTGCCTGGACTGTCGGCGGAGGCTACACCTTC. As protein: CAWTVGGGYTF.

This clone was found a few times. J is TRBJ2-7 and V is TRBV7-9; a weak D match, TRBD1 (7 bases). V lost 1 base and J 3 bases, leaving 13 bases between the germline ends. The CDR3 consists of 15 residues. The V gene's germline CDR1 is SEHNR and CDR2 FQNEAQ (reference sequence). CDR3 protein: CASSLVGRGVYEQYF. DNA of the CDR3: TGTGCCAGCAGCTTAGTGGGCAGGGGGGTCTACGAGCAGTACTTC.

This clone was seen once. The chain is built from TRBV7-8 and TRBJ1-1; no reliable D call. Trimming removed 1 base from V and 2 bases from J, with 5 bases in between. CDR3 size: 13 residues. The germline gives CDR1 SGHVS, CDR2 FQNEAQ. This CDR3 reads CASSLEVNTEAFF. CDR3 coding DNA: TGTGCCAGCAGCTTAGAGGTTAACACTGAAGCTTTCTTT.

J is TRBJ1-5 and V is TRBV30; weak D call: TRBD1 (6 bases). Looked up from germline, CDR1 is GTSNPN and CDR2 is SVGIG (reference sequence). The CDR3 loop spans 14 amino acids. Between the trimmed V and J ends, which lost 3 bases and 6 bases, there was a span of 15 bases. The CDR3 nucleotides are TGTGCCTGGAGCGCCGGACAGTCCATTCAGCCCCAGCATTTT. Amino acid sequence: CAWSAGQSIQPQHF. Combining the CDR3 with reference TRBV30 and TRBJ1-5 gives the whole variable domain SQTIHQWPATLVQPVGSPLSLECTVEGTSNPNLYWYRQAAGRGLQLLFYSVGIGQISSEVPQNLSASRPQDRQFILSSKKLLLSDSGFYLCAWSAGQSIQPQHFGDGTRLSIL.

V gene TRBV9 combines with J gene TRBJ2-7; possibly TRBD1 for D (5 bases). Germline CDR1 reads SGDLS; CDR2 reads YYNGEE. The V gene lost 3 bases and the J gene lost 7 bases, with 23 bases spanning the gap. The CDR3 loop spans 16 amino acids. The CDR3 loop is CASSAPGFTFRGEQYF. The CDR3 DNA reads TGTGCCAGCAGCGCTCCAGGGTTTACTTTCCGTGGTGAGCAGTACTTC.

V and J are TRBV9 and TRBJ2-7; 9 bases are shared with TRBD2. Germline V gives CDR1 SGDLS, CDR2 YYNGEE. The CDR3 covers 14 residues. With 4 bases clipped from V and 7 bases from J, the junction kept 9 bases outside the gene matches. The CDR3 here is CASSLRVAGEEQYF. The CDR3, as DNA: TGTGCCAGCAGCTTGAGGGTAGCGGGAGAGGAGCAGTACTTC.

Worth noting for this clone: Relative to the germline gene, one junction end is altered; a read error may explain this. The chain employs TRBV5-6 and TRBJ1-2; 7 bases match TRBD1. CDR3 size: 13 residues. Germline CDR1 and CDR2: SGHDT and YYEEEE. Here the CDR3 DNA reads TGTGCCAGCAGCCCATGGGACAGACCTCGTTTCGTCTTC. As protein: CASSPWDRPRFVF.

The sample holds one count of this clone. The chain couples TRBV2 to TRBJ2-7; 11 bases map to TRBD2. This CDR3 region has 15 residues. Germline CDR1 SNHLY, CDR2 FYNNEI. The V segment lost 6 bases and the J segment 0 bases; nucleotides outside the gene matches: 4. CDR3 nucleotide sequence: TGTGCCAGCAGAAAGACTAGCGGGGACTCCTACGAGCAGTACTTC. Protein sequence: CASRKTSGDSYEQYF.

The gene calls are TRBV29-1 and TRBJ1-1, with 9 bases lining up with TRBD1. V was pared by 3 bases and J by 5 bases, with 16 bases of the junction left unmatched. Germline V lookup: CDR1 SQVTM, CDR2 ANQGSEA. This CDR3 region has 17 residues. For the CDR3, the DNA is TGCAGCGTTGACTGGTTTCGGGTGGGGACAGGGACAACTGAAGCTTTCTTT. As protein: CSVDWFRVGTGTTEAFF.

The chain couples TRBV30 to TRBJ2-7, with D perhaps matching TRBD2 (5 bases). The V end was cut by 2 bases, the J end by 6 bases, with 8 bases between. This CDR3 has 11 residues. Germline-derived CDR1 and CDR2 are GTSNPN and SVGIG (reference sequence). The chain's CDR3 is CAWSSAGEQYF. CDR3 DNA: TGTGCCTGGAGTTCGGCGGGCGAGCAGTACTTC.

The chain uses TRBV5-1 and TRBJ2-7, with unresolved D. Germline V gene lookup returns CDR1 SGHRS and CDR2 YFSETQ. This CDR3 is built from 13 residues. Trimming took 6 bases from V and 7 from J, leaving 17 bases between them. The CDR3 coding sequence is TGCGCCAGCATCCATGGGCCCCGTAAGGAGCAGTACTTC. Amino acids: CASIHGPRKEQYF.

V is TRBV6-5 and J is TRBJ1-2, with D possibly being TRBD1 (5 bases). V was shortened by 0 bases and J by 4 bases, with 6 bases between the two germline ends. Germline CDR1 and CDR2: MNHEY and SVGAGI. The CDR3 spans 13 residues. The CDR3 DNA reads as TGTGCCAGCAGTTACTCGGGACCCTATGGCTACACCTTC. This codes for CASSYSGPYGYTF.

The CDR3 loop is CASSSDRHSYEQYF. CDR3 nucleotide sequence: TGTGCCAGCAGTTCTGACAGGCACTCCTACGAGCAGTACTTC. The chain recombines TRBV27 with TRBJ2-7; D perhaps matches TRBD1 (6 bases). CDR1 is MNHEY and CDR2 is SMNVEV in the germline V gene (reference sequence). The CDR3 is made up of 14 amino acids. The V end was cut by 4 bases, the J end by 0 bases, with 10 bases between.

The V call is TRBV7-2, the J call TRBJ2-3, with D tentatively TRBD2 (6 bases). Per germline, CDR1 SGHTA and CDR2 FQGNSA. The CDR3 spans 13 residues. The V gene lost 4 bases and the J gene lost 4 bases, with 9 bases spanning the gap. In DNA form, the CDR3 reads TGTGCCAGCAGCTCGGGGAGGCCAGATACGCAGTATTTT. Protein: CASSSGRPDTQYF.

This clone was seen only once. The chain links TRBV28 to TRBJ1-6; no definite D call. Trimming left V 3 bases short and J 13 bases short, with 16 bases between. The CDR3 contains 14 residues. CDR1 and CDR2 from the germline V gene are MDHEN and SYDVKM. CDR3 in amino acids: CASSFAPGSKPLHF. As DNA, the CDR3 is TGTGCCAGCAGTTTCGCCCCGGGCAGCAAGCCCCTCCACTTT.

The chain couples TRBV5-4 to TRBJ2-2, with 11 bases identical to TRBD1. Germline assignment: CDR1 SGHNT and CDR2 YYREEE (reference sequence). This CDR3 spans 17 amino acids. The V segment lost 3 bases and the J segment 5 bases; nucleotides outside the gene matches: 9. CDR3 DNA: TGTGCCAGCAGCTCCCCGGACAGGGGGCGCGGGACCGGGGAGCTGTTTTTT. Its protein product is CASSSPDRGRGTGELFF.

The chain is built from TRBV7-3 and TRBJ2-3; 8 positions agree with TRBD2. The V segment lost 5 bases and the J segment 4 bases; nucleotides outside the gene matches: 14. CDR3 size: 17 residues. Germline-derived CDR1 and CDR2 are SGHTA and FQGTGA. This CDR3 is CASSPTRRRGGSDTQYF. CDR3 in DNA: TGTGCCAGCAGCCCTACCCGCCGCCGGGGGGGCTCAGATACGCAGTATTTT. Combining the CDR3 with reference TRBV7-3 and TRBJ2-3 gives the whole variable domain GAGVSQTPSNKVTEKGKYVELRCDPISGHTALYWYRQSLGQGPEFLIYFQGTGAADDSGLPNDRFFAVRPEGSVSTLKIQRTERGDSAVYLCASSPTRRRGGSDTQYFGPGTRLTVL.

This rearrangement joins TRBV27 to TRBJ2-2; 8 bases agree with TRBD1. The CDR3 has 15 residues. Per germline, CDR1 MNHEY and CDR2 SMNVEV (reference sequence). J gave up 4 bases and V 10 bases, and 11 bases lay outside the gene matches. CDR3 residues: CATKMDRAFTGELFF. The CDR3 DNA sequence: TGTGCCACCAAGATGGACAGGGCCTTCACCGGGGAGCTGTTTTTT.

Written as DNA, the CDR3 is TGTGCCAGTAGTATACAGGGTAGCATGAATACGCAGTATTTT. Protein: CASSIQGSMNTQYF. The chain joins TRBV19 to TRBJ2-3; D possibly corresponds to TRBD1 (5 bases). Trimming removed 2 bases from V and 7 bases from J, with 13 bases in between. This CDR3 has 14 residues. CDR1 and CDR2 (germline): LNHDA, SQIVND (reference sequence).

V gene TRBV27 combines with J gene TRBJ2-2; D perhaps matches TRBD2 (7 bases). The CDR3 sequence is 15 residues long. Per germline, CDR1 MNHEY and CDR2 SMNVEV (reference sequence). With 6 bases removed from V and 6 bases from J, the gap between germline ends came to 17 bases. The CDR3: CASRYLGGEAGELFF. The CDR3 DNA reads as TGTGCCAGCAGATATTTAGGGGGGGAGGCCGGGGAGCTGTTTTTT.

The chain employs TRBV9 and TRBJ2-7; 10 positions agree with TRBD2. CDR1 is SGDLS and CDR2 is YYNGEE in the germline V gene. The CDR3 sequence is 15 residues long. The junction had 5 bases not matched to a gene; V was cut back by 1 base and J by 4 bases. Here the CDR3 DNA reads TGTGCCAGCAGCGTAAGTCCTAGCGGGAGATACGAGCAGTACTTC. Protein product: CASSVSPSGRYEQYF.

A single count supports this clone. This chain uses TRBV13 with TRBJ2-2, with D perhaps TRBD1 or TRBD2 (7 bases each). The CDR3 spans 16 residues. The ends were cut back, 7 bases at V and 3 bases at J, with 18 bases in the middle. CDR1 and CDR2 from the germline V gene are PRHDT and FYEKMQ (reference sequence). The CDR3: CASTHQPGGDTGELFF. The CDR3 bases are TGTGCCAGCACACACCAACCAGGGGGGGACACCGGGGAGCTGTTTTTT. The full variable domain, rest sourced from reference TRBV13 and TRBJ2-2, is AAGVIQSPRHLIKEKRETATLKCYPIPRHDTVYWYQQGPGQDPQFLISFYEKMQSDKGSIPDRFSAQQFSDYHSELNMSSLELGDSALYFCASTHQPGGDTGELFFGEGSRLTVL.

This chain connects TRBV4-1 to TRBJ1-1; a possible D gene is TRBD1 (6 bases). CDR3 length: 14 amino acids. V was clipped by 5 bases and J by 3 bases, with 13 bases between them. The V gene's germline CDR1 is MGHRA and CDR2 YSYEKL. CDR3 loop: CASSFTGPDTEAFF. As DNA, the CDR3 is TGCGCCAGCAGCTTTACAGGGCCGGACACTGAAGCTTTCTTT.

CDR3 nucleotide sequence: TGTGCCAGCAGGGCTTCTACGGACTACGAGCAGTACTTC. It translates to CASRASTDYEQYF. V and J are TRBV7-2 and TRBJ2-7; D ambiguous. The germline V gene encodes CDR1 SGHTA and CDR2 FQGNSA. V was shortened by 6 bases and J by 3 bases, with 12 bases between the two germline ends. This CDR3 is 13 amino acids long. The entire variable domain, with the rest obtained from reference TRBV7-2 and TRBJ2-7, is as follows: GAGVSQSPSNKVTEKGKDVELRCDPISGHTALYWYRQSLGQGLEFLIYFQGNSAPDKSGLPSDRFSAERTGGSVSTLTIQRTQQEDSAVYLCASRASTDYEQYFGPGTRLTVT.